These T cell receptor beta chains were read from a single sample in a study of T cell repertoires in cytomegalovirus infection. Via MiXCR, TCRdb re-called the reads, giving one row per CDR3 protein. This sample carries 450,000 to 550,000 distinct CDR3 sequences, about 39% of them seen once, and the ten largest clones take about two fifths. No antigens are known for them. The sequencing here drew on cultured PBMCs, taken from culture after CMV antigen stimulation. The receptors were gathered from a human donor in good health (CMV status not recorded). Some clones in this sample may be carry-over from other donors' samples. Both conserved end residues are part of each CDR3. D genes are given only for firm matches. Clone size appears in some rows only: once, few, many, or a class for an expanded clone.

abundance: once
len: 14
j_gene: TRBJ2-2
d_gene: NA
v_gene: TRBV19
CDR3aa: CASSRQGVTGELFF
CDR3nt: TGTGCCAGTAGTCGACAAGGGGTGACCGGGGAGCTGTTTTTT

abundance: NA
len: 12
j_gene: TRBJ2-5
d_gene: NA
v_gene: TRBV7-2
CDR3aa: CASSPPQRTQYF
CDR3nt: TGTGCCAGCAGCCCCCCCCAAAGGACCCAGTACTTC

abundance: NA
len: 16
j_gene: TRBJ2-1
d_gene: NA
v_gene: TRBV20-1
CDR3aa: CSASFSGIPPGNEQFF
CDR3nt: TGCAGTGCCAGTTTCTCCGGGATCCCGCCCGGCAATGAGCAGTTCTTC

abundance: NA
len: 16
j_gene: TRBJ1-2
d_gene: NA
v_gene: TRBV19
CDR3aa: CASRGPSPWGDYGYTF
CDR3nt: TGTGCCAGTAGGGGTCCCAGCCCCTGGGGTGACTATGGCTACACCTTC

abundance: NA
len: 17
j_gene: TRBJ2-6
d_gene: NA
v_gene: TRBV6-2/TRBV6-3
CDR3aa: CASGDPRAYSGANVLTF
CDR3nt: TGTGCCAGCGGGGACCCCAGGGCCTACTCTGGGGCCAACGTCCTGACTTTC

abundance: few
len: 15
j_gene: TRBJ2-7
d_gene: TRBD1
v_gene: TRBV5-4
CDR3aa: CASSSPRTGRYEQYF
CDR3nt: TGTGCCAGCAGCTCACCCCGGACAGGGAGGTACGAGCAGTACTTC

abundance: NA
len: 15
j_gene: TRBJ1-6
d_gene: TRBD1
v_gene: TRBV5-4
CDR3aa: CASSSETGGDSPLHF
CDR3nt: TGTGCCAGCAGCTCTGAGACAGGGGGTGACTCACCCCTCCACTTT

abundance: few
len: 19
j_gene: TRBJ2-3
d_gene: NA
v_gene: TRBV6-5
CDR3aa: CASSYSGVSGRGDTDTQYF
CDR3nt: TGTGCCAGCAGTTACTCGGGAGTCTCCGGACGGGGCGACACAGATACGCAGTATTTT

abundance: NA
len: 15
j_gene: TRBJ1-2
d_gene: TRBD1
v_gene: TRBV6-8
CDR3aa: CASSRGVRGDYGYTF
CDR3nt: TGTGCCAGCTCTCGAGGGGTCAGGGGGGACTATGGCTACACCTTC

abundance: NA
len: 15
j_gene: TRBJ2-2
d_gene: NA
v_gene: TRBV6-2/TRBV6-3
CDR3aa: CASREYNSGTGELFF
CDR3nt: TGTGCCAGCAGGGAATATAATAGCGGCACCGGGGAGCTGTTTTTT

abundance: NA
len: 13
j_gene: TRBJ2-1
d_gene: NA
v_gene: TRBV6-1
CDR3aa: CASSDFQGYEQFF
CDR3nt: TGTGCCAGCAGTGATTTTCAGGGGTATGAGCAGTTCTTC

abundance: once
len: 15
j_gene: TRBJ2-7
d_gene: TRBD2
v_gene: TRBV7-2
CDR3aa: CASSLGVGTNYEQYF
CDR3nt: TGTGCCAGCAGCTTAGGGGTCGGGACTAACTACGAGCAGTACTTC

abundance: many
len: 12
j_gene: TRBJ2-5
d_gene: NA
v_gene: TRBV7-2
CDR3aa: CASRLPPETQYF
CDR3nt: TGTGCCAGCAGGCTCCCTCCTGAGACCCAGTACTTC

abundance: few
len: 17
j_gene: TRBJ2-2
d_gene: NA
v_gene: TRBV7-2
CDR3aa: CASSLQGGGIGTGELFF
CDR3nt: TGTGCCAGCAGCCTACAAGGAGGGGGGATCGGAACCGGGGAGCTGTTTTTT

abundance: NA
len: 12
j_gene: TRBJ2-1
d_gene: NA
v_gene: TRBV5-1
CDR3aa: CASSLEGPEQFF
CDR3nt: TGCGCCAGCAGCTTGGAGGGTCCTGAGCAGTTCTTC

abundance: few
len: 16
j_gene: TRBJ2-7
d_gene: TRBD1
v_gene: TRBV12-3/TRBV12-4
CDR3aa: CASSLAGQGASYEQYF
CDR3nt: TGTGCCAGCAGCTTGGCGGGACAGGGGGCCTCCTACGAGCAGTACTTC

abundance: NA
len: 16
j_gene: TRBJ2-3
d_gene: TRBD1
v_gene: TRBV7-2
CDR3aa: CASSQQGTISTDTQYF
CDR3nt: TGTGCCAGCAGCCAACAGGGGACAATAAGCACAGATACGCAGTATTTT

abundance: many
len: 13
j_gene: TRBJ1-2
d_gene: NA
v_gene: TRBV7-6
CDR3aa: CASSPPGGYGYTF
CDR3nt: TGTGCCAGCAGCCCGCCGGGTGGCTATGGCTACACCTTC

abundance: NA
len: 16
j_gene: TRBJ2-1
d_gene: NA
v_gene: TRBV7-2
CDR3aa: CASSLSRTLWGNEQFF
CDR3nt: TGTGCCAGCAGCTTATCCCGGACTCTCTGGGGGAATGAGCAGTTCTTC

abundance: NA
len: 10
j_gene: TRBJ2-1
d_gene: NA
v_gene: TRBV20-1
CDR3aa: CSVSRVEQFF
CDR3nt: TGCAGTGTCTCCCGTGTTGAGCAGTTCTTC

abundance: NA
len: 14
j_gene: TRBJ2-3
d_gene: NA
v_gene: TRBV12-3/TRBV12-4
CDR3aa: CASSWDGSTDTQYF
CDR3nt: TGTGCCAGCAGTTGGGACGGGAGCACAGATACGCAGTATTTT

abundance: few
len: 15
j_gene: TRBJ1-5
d_gene: NA
v_gene: TRBV12-3/TRBV12-4
CDR3aa: CASSPTEYSNQPQHF
CDR3nt: TGTGCCAGCAGTCCGACAGAATATAGCAATCAGCCCCAGCATTTT

abundance: NA
len: 15
j_gene: TRBJ2-7
d_gene: NA
v_gene: TRBV7-2
CDR3aa: CASSFVGESSYEQYF
CDR3nt: TGTGCCAGCAGCTTTGTGGGGGAAAGCTCCTACGAGCAGTACTTC

abundance: NA
len: 17
j_gene: TRBJ2-7
d_gene: TRBD2
v_gene: TRBV5-1
CDR3aa: CASSTRTSGGIAYEQYF
CDR3nt: TGCGCCAGCAGTACCCGGACTAGCGGGGGGATAGCCTACGAGCAGTACTTC

abundance: NA
len: 15
j_gene: TRBJ1-5
d_gene: NA
v_gene: TRBV7-2
CDR3aa: CASSWGEWSNQPQHF
CDR3nt: TGTGCCAGCAGCTGGGGGGAGTGGAGCAATCAGCCCCAGCATTTT

abundance: NA
len: 14
j_gene: TRBJ2-1
d_gene: NA
v_gene: TRBV7-2
CDR3aa: CASTQTGPYNEQFF
CDR3nt: TGTGCCAGCACCCAGACAGGCCCCTACAATGAGCAGTTCTTC

abundance: many
len: 15
j_gene: TRBJ1-3
d_gene: NA
v_gene: TRBV7-2
CDR3aa: CASSLGGLGGNTIYF
CDR3nt: TGTGCCAGCAGCCTCGGGGGTCTTGGCGGAAACACCATATATTTT

abundance: NA
len: 13
j_gene: TRBJ2-7
d_gene: NA
v_gene: TRBV6-6
CDR3aa: CASSFGSAYEQYF
CDR3nt: TGTGCCAGCAGTTTCGGTAGTGCCTACGAGCAGTACTTC

abundance: few
len: 13
j_gene: TRBJ2-7
d_gene: NA
v_gene: TRBV27
CDR3aa: CASSNPPSYEQYF
CDR3nt: TGTGCCAGCAGTAACCCGCCCTCCTACGAGCAGTACTTC

abundance: NA
len: 15
j_gene: TRBJ1-4
d_gene: TRBD1
v_gene: TRBV7-8
CDR3aa: CASSLATGGWEKLFF
CDR3nt: TGTGCCAGCAGCTTAGCGACAGGGGGGTGGGAAAAACTGTTTTTT

abundance: once
len: 18
j_gene: TRBJ1-4
d_gene: TRBD1
v_gene: TRBV15
CDR3aa: CATSRARTGGAPNEKLFF
CDR3nt: TGTGCCACCAGCAGAGCCCGGACAGGGGGCGCGCCTAATGAAAAACTGTTTTTT

abundance: few
len: 16
j_gene: TRBJ2-5
d_gene: NA
v_gene: TRBV7-8
CDR3aa: CASSLLSMGASETQYF
CDR3nt: TGTGCCAGCAGCTTACTTTCGATGGGAGCGTCTGAGACCCAGTACTTC

abundance: NA
len: 14
j_gene: TRBJ2-5
d_gene: TRBD2
v_gene: TRBV7-2
CDR3aa: CASSISGGALTQYF
CDR3nt: TGTGCCAGCAGCATTAGCGGGGGGGCCTTGACCCAGTACTTC

abundance: NA
len: 17
j_gene: TRBJ2-1
d_gene: TRBD2
v_gene: TRBV7-2
CDR3aa: CASSLDLGRGGWNEQFF
CDR3nt: TGTGCCAGCAGCCTAGATCTGGGGCGGGGGGGCTGGAATGAGCAGTTCTTC

abundance: NA
len: 12
j_gene: TRBJ1-5
d_gene: NA
v_gene: TRBV12-3/TRBV12-4
CDR3aa: CASSRKGGSQHF
CDR3nt: TGTGCCAGCAGTAGAAAGGGGGGCTCCCAGCATTTT

abundance: NA
len: 13
j_gene: TRBJ2-3
d_gene: TRBD1
v_gene: TRBV29-1
CDR3aa: CSVGQGGTDTQYF
CDR3nt: TGCAGCGTCGGACAGGGGGGCACAGATACGCAGTATTTT

abundance: NA
len: 13
j_gene: TRBJ2-7
d_gene: NA
v_gene: TRBV7-8
CDR3aa: CASSFTQQGEQYF
CDR3nt: TGTGCCAGCAGCTTCACGCAGCAAGGCGAGCAGTACTTC

abundance: few
len: 16
j_gene: TRBJ2-7
d_gene: NA
v_gene: TRBV6-1
CDR3aa: CASSEAQTGQSDEQYF
CDR3nt: TGTGCCAGCAGTGAAGCCCAAACAGGACAGTCTGACGAGCAGTACTTC

abundance: many
len: 12
j_gene: TRBJ1-1
d_gene: NA
v_gene: TRBV7-9
CDR3aa: CASSPVGTEAFF
CDR3nt: TGTGCCAGCAGCCCGGTCGGTACTGAAGCTTTCTTT

abundance: NA
len: 14
j_gene: TRBJ1-4
d_gene: TRBD1
v_gene: TRBV7-9
CDR3aa: CASSDRTGSEKLFF
CDR3nt: TGTGCCAGCAGCGACCGGACAGGAAGTGAAAAACTGTTTTTT

abundance: NA
len: 17
j_gene: TRBJ1-1
d_gene: TRBD1
v_gene: TRBV6-1
CDR3aa: CASSEAIGTGEPIEAFF
CDR3nt: TGTGCCAGCAGTGAAGCCATAGGGACAGGTGAACCCATTGAAGCTTTCTTT

abundance: NA
len: 14
j_gene: TRBJ2-3
d_gene: TRBD2
v_gene: TRBV11-2
CDR3aa: CASSTSGASDTQYF
CDR3nt: TGTGCCAGCAGCACTAGCGGGGCCTCAGATACGCAGTATTTT

abundance: NA
len: 16
j_gene: TRBJ2-7
d_gene: TRBD2
v_gene: TRBV12-3/TRBV12-4
CDR3aa: CASSPGTSGKRYEQYF
CDR3nt: TGTGCCAGCAGTCCCGGGACTAGCGGGAAGAGGTACGAGCAGTACTTC

abundance: NA
len: 15
j_gene: TRBJ2-3
d_gene: NA
v_gene: TRBV18
CDR3aa: CASSPPSGTTDTQYF
CDR3nt: TGTGCCAGCTCACCACCTAGCGGCACCACAGATACGCAGTATTTT